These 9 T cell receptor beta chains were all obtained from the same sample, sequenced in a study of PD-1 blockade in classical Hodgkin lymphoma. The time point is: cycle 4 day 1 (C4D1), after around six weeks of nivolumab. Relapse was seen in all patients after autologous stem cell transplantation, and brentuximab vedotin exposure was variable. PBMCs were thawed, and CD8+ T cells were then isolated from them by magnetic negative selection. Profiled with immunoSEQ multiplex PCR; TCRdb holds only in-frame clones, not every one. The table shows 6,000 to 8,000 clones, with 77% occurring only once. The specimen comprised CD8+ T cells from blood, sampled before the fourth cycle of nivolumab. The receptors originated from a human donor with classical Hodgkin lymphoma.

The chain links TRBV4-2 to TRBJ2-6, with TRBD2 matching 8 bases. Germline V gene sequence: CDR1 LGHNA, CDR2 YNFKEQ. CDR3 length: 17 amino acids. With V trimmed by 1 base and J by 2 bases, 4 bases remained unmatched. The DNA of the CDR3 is TGTGCCAGCAGCCAAGGGTCCGGGGGGGCTGGGGCCAACGTCCTGACTTTC. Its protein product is CASSQGSGGAGANVLTF.

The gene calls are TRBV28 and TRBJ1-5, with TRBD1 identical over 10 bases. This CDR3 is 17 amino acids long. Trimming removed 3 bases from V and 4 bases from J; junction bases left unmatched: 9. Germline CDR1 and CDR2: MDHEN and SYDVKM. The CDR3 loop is CASSLWPGQGLNQPQHF. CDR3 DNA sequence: TGTGCCAGCAGTTTGTGGCCGGGACAGGGGCTAAATCAGCCCCAGCATTTT.

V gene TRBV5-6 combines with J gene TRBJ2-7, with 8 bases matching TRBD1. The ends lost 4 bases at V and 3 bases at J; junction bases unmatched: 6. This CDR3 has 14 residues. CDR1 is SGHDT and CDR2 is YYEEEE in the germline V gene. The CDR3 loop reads CASSPGQGGYEQYF. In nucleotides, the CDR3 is TGTGCCAGCAGCCCAGGACAGGGAGGCTACGAGCAGTACTTC.

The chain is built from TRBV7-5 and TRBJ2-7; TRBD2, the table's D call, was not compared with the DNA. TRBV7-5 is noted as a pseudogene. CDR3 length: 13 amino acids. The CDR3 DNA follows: TGTGCCAGCAGCCCCCCCACTAGCTTCGAGCAGTACTTC. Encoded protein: CASSPPTSFEQYF.

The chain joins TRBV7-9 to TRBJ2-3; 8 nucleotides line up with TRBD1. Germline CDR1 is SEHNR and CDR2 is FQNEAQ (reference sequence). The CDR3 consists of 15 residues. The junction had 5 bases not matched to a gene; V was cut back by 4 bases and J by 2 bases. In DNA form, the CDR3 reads TGTGCCAGCAGCTCGGACAGGGCGAACACAGATACGCAGTATTTT. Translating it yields CASSSDRANTDTQYF.

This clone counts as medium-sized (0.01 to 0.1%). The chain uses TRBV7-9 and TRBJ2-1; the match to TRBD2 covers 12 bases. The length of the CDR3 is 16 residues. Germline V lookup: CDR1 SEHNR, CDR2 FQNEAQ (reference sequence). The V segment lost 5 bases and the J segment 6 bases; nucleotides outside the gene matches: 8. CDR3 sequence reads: CASSQRLAGVVNEQFF. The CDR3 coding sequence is TGTGCCAGCAGCCAGCGACTAGCGGGAGTGGTCAATGAGCAGTTCTTC.

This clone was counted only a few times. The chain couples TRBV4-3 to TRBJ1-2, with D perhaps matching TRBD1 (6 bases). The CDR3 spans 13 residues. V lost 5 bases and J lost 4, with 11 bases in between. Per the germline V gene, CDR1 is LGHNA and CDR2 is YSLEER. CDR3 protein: CASSWDKSYGYTF. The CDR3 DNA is TGCGCCAGCAGCTGGGACAAGTCCTATGGCTACACCTTC.

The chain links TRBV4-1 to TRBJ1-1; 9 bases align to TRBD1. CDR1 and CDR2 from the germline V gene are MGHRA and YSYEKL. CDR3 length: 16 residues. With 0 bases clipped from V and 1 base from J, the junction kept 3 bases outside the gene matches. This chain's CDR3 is CASSQDWDRANTEAFF. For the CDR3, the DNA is TGCGCCAGCAGCCAAGACTGGGACAGGGCGAACACTGAAGCTTTCTTT.

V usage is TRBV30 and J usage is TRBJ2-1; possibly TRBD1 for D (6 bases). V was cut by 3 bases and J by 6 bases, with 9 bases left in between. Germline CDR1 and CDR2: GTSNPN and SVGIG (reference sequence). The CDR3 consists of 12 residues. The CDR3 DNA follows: TGTGCCTGGAGGAGGGGGATCAATGAGCAGTTCTTC. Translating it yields CAWRRGINEQFF.